The entry below gives a single TCR beta chain sequence along with its context. Its antigen is undetermined. Trimming cost V 7 bases and J 5 bases, with 14 bases left between them. From germline, CDR1 is SEHNR and CDR2 FQNEAQ (reference sequence). The CDR3 spans 13 residues. The sample is drawn from a study of T-cell memory formation after mild COVID-19. Study outcomes and limitations: Specificity for SARS-CoV-2 was not confirmed among the second-wave clones peaking on day 37. A balance of CD4 and CD8 characterized clones contracting day 15 to 85, whereas later expanders leaned CD4+.

A single record per CDR3 protein comes from TCRdb applying MiXCR to the 5' RACE reads. The data show fewer than 200,000 distinct CDR3 sequences, around 13% seen once. This TCR derives from a man aged 18 to 29 who had mild COVID-19 (a few samples of this study predate the infection). Cell type and time point are not known. This chain connects TRBV7-9 to TRBJ2-5, with a possible D match to TRBD2 (6 bases). The specimen sequenced was PBMCs or a T cell subset sorted from them (not recorded which). CDR3 bases: TGTGCCAGCAACATCTGGGGGGACGAGACCCAGTACTTC. It is translated as CASNIWGDETQYF.